This TCR beta chain derives from a study of T cell changes during pregnancy in multiple sclerosis. V lost 5 bases, J lost 4 bases, and 6 bases stayed unmatched. CDR1 SGHTA and CDR2 FQGTGA come from the germline V gene. CDR3 length equals 14 residues. Assay used: immunoSEQ multiplex PCR; TCRdb lists only in-frame clones, some missing. The repertoire consists of about 110,000 clones, with 85% to 95% occurring once and the leading ten covering just under 0.8%. The input for sequencing was peripheral blood, taken in the third trimester of pregnancy. The chain joins TRBV7-3 to TRBJ1-2; 8 bases are shared with TRBD1. The sequence derives from a female donor in good health, enrolled as a control in a pregnancy study. The CDR3, as DNA: TGTGCCAGCAGCCTCGGACAGGGAGGCTATGGCTACACCTTC. It translates to CASSLGQGGYGYTF. The full variable domain, its missing parts supplied by reference TRBV7-3 and TRBJ1-2, is GAGVSQTPSNKVTEKGKYVELRCDPISGHTALYWYRQSLGQGPEFLIYFQGTGAADDSGLPNDRFFAVRPEGSVSTLKIQRTERGDSAVYLCASSLGQGGYGYTFGSGTRLTVV.